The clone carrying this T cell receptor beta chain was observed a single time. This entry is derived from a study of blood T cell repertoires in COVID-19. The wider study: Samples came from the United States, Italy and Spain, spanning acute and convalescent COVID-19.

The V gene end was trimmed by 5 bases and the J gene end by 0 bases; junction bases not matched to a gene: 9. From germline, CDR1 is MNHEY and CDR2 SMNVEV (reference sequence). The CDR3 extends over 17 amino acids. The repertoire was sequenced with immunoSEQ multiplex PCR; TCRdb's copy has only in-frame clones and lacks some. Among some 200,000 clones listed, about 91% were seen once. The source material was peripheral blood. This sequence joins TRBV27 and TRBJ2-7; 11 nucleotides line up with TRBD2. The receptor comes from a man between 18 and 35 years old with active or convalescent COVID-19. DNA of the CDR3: TGTGCCAGCAGTACCCTTGTAGCGGGAGGGTTCTCCTACGAGCAGTACTTC. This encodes CASSTLVAGGFSYEQYF.